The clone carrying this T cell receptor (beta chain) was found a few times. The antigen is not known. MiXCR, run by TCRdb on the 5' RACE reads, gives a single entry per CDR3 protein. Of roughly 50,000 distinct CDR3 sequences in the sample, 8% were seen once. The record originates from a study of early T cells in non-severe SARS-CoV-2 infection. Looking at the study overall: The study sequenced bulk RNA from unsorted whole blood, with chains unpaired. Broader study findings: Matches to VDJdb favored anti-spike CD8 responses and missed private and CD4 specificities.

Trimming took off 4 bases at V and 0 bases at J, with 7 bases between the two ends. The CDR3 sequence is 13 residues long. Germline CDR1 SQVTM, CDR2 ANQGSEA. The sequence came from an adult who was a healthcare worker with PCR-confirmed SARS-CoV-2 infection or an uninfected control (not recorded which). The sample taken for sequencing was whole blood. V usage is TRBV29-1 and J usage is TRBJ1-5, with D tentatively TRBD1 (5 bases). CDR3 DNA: TGCAGCGTTGTAGGGGATAGCAATCAGCCCCAGCATTTT. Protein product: CSVVGDSNQPQHF.